These T cell receptor beta chains were read from a single sample in a study of regulatory T cells in long-lasting Graves disease. From the multiplex PCR reads, TCRdb called clonotypes with MiXCR, one entry per CDR3 protein. This repertoire shows about 470,000 distinct CDR3 sequences, 15% to 20% found once; its top ten account for 10% to 15%. A further study also used this sample, focusing on T cells in Graves' hyperthyroidism and ophthalmopathy.

The specimen was peripheral blood mononuclear cells (PBMCs), collected at new diagnosis, from a patient treated with antithyroid drugs. The receptors shown here come from a man in his forties with Graves disease. Each CDR3 is given with its conserved first and last residue. A D gene is named only where the DNA matches it firmly. Size is omitted from some rows. Given values are once, few, many or a class for expanded clones.

>few|TRBV20-1|TRBJ2-7|TRBD2
TGCAGTGCCAGGAAGACTAGCGGAACTATTTACGAGCAGTACTTC
CSARKTSGTIYEQYF
>few|TRBV20-1|TRBJ2-6|-
TGCAGTGCTAGGTCCAGGGCGAGGAGTTCTGGGGCCAACGTCCTGACTTTC
CSARSRARSSGANVLTF
>many|TRBV12-3/TRBV12-4|TRBJ2-5|TRBD2
TGTGCCAGCAGTCCCCCGGGAGGGAGAGGCCAAGAGACCCAGTACTTC
CASSPPGGRGQETQYF
>-|TRBV4-1|TRBJ2-5|-
TGCGCCAGCGGCCAAGATCCAGGGAGCCAAGAGACCCAGTACTTC
CASGQDPGSQETQYF
>many|TRBV7-9|TRBJ2-7|-
TGTGCCAGCAGCGCGCCGACCGCCCGGCGAGACGAGCAGTACTTC
CASSAPTARRDEQYF
>many|TRBV20-1|TRBJ2-1|-
TGCAGTGCTACCTTTAATCATAAGGCTACCTACAATGAGCAGTTCTTC
CSATFNHKATYNEQFF
>many|TRBV2|TRBJ2-7|-
TGTGCCAGCAGTGCCGATAGCGGATCCTACGAGCAGTACTTC
CASSADSGSYEQYF
>many|TRBV5-1|TRBJ2-3|-
TGCGCCAGCAGCTTGCTCGGGAACACAGATACGCAGTATTTT
CASSLLGNTDTQYF
>few|TRBV9|TRBJ1-6|-
TGTGCCAGCAGCGTAGGGCAGGACAATTCACCCCTCCACTTT
CASSVGQDNSPLHF
>few|TRBV28|TRBJ1-5|-
TGTGCCAGCAGGGGAGGCCCCGCGAGCAATCAGCCCCAGCATTTT
CASRGGPASNQPQHF
>many|TRBV12-3/TRBV12-4|TRBJ2-1|-
TGTGCCAGCAGTAGGGTCATGGACGGCGGTGAGCAGTTCTTC
CASSRVMDGGEQFF
>few|TRBV5-6|TRBJ2-5|TRBD1
TGTGCCAGCAGCTTGGTAGTCGGGACAGGGTCGCAAGAGACCCAGTACTTC
CASSLVVGTGSQETQYF
>few|TRBV30|TRBJ2-1|-
TGTGCCTTCTTAGAGGGGTCTCTAGGGTACAATGAGCAGTTCTTC
CAFLEGSLGYNEQFF
>many|TRBV2|TRBJ1-2|-
TGTGCCAGCAGTGACCAGGCACCCTATGGCTACACCTTC
CASSDQAPYGYTF
>many|TRBV12-3/TRBV12-4|TRBJ2-3|TRBD1
TGTGCCAGCAGACCCCCTCGAGGGGGCACGAGCACAGATACGCAGTATTTT
CASRPPRGGTSTDTQYF
>many|TRBV12-3/TRBV12-4|TRBJ1-5|TRBD1
TGTGCCAGCACCCCCCGCAGGGACAGGGGCATAAGGGGCAATCAGCCCCAGCATTTT
CASTPRRDRGIRGNQPQHF
>many|TRBV28|TRBJ2-7|TRBD2
TGTGCCAGCATATCAGACTCGGGGACTAGCGGAAACTACGAGCAGTACTTC
CASISDSGTSGNYEQYF
>many|TRBV20-1|TRBJ2-7|TRBD2
TGCAGTGCTCCCGGACTAGGGATCTCCTACGAGCAGTACTTC
CSAPGLGISYEQYF
>many|TRBV6-5|TRBJ2-7|-
TGTGCCAGCAGTTACAGACTAGCCTACGAGCAGTACTTC
CASSYRLAYEQYF
>-|TRBV5-6|TRBJ2-7|-
TGTGCCAGCAGCTTGGGGCCTGTGGGACCCTACGAGCAGTACTTC
CASSLGPVGPYEQYF
>-|TRBV20-1|TRBJ2-5|-
TGCAGTGCTAGAGAACGGGAGCGCCAAGAGACCCAGTACTTC
CSARERERQETQYF
>-|TRBV28|TRBJ2-3|TRBD2
TGTGCCAGCAGTCACCGCCGGGGGAGCGGGAGGGCCTGGGGAGATACGCAGTATTTT
CASSHRRGSGRAWGDTQYF
>-|TRBV20-1|TRBJ2-7|-
TGCAGTGCTGAATCTGGGGAATCCACCTACGAGCAGTACTTC
CSAESGESTYEQYF
>few|TRBV10-3|TRBJ1-3|-
TGTGCCATCAGTGAACCGGGACGGAACTCTGGAAACACCATATATTTT
CAISEPGRNSGNTIYF
>few|TRBV24-1|TRBJ1-2|-
TGTGCCACCAGTGATCCGGGGACATCCCCCTATGGCTACACCTTC
CATSDPGTSPYGYTF
>few|TRBV28|TRBJ2-7|TRBD2
TGTGCCAGCAGTTTATTAATGCCGGGGGGATACGAGCAGTACTTC
CASSLLMPGGYEQYF
>many|TRBV19|TRBJ2-1|TRBD2
TGTGCCAGCAGTATCACTAGCGGAACCTACAATGAGCAGTTCTTC
CASSITSGTYNEQFF
>many|TRBV20-1|TRBJ2-7|-
TGCAGTGCCACTAGGGGGGAGAGGGCCTACGAGCAGTACTTC
CSATRGERAYEQYF
>many|TRBV5-1|TRBJ2-7|TRBD2
TGCGCCAGCAGCGTGGGACTAGCGGGAGGACGTTTTTCCGAGCAGTACTTC
CASSVGLAGGRFSEQYF
>-|TRBV7-3|TRBJ2-1|TRBD1
TGTGCCAGCAGCCCTGGACAGGCCAGCGTTGAGCAGTTCTTC
CASSPGQASVEQFF
>-|TRBV2|TRBJ2-7|TRBD2
TGTGCCAGCAGTGCGACTAGCGGGAGCGACGAGCAGTACTTC
CASSATSGSDEQYF
>many|TRBV12-3/TRBV12-4|TRBJ2-2|TRBD1
TGTGCCAGCAGTTCCACCTCCGGGACAGGGAACACCGGGGAGCTGTTTTTT
CASSSTSGTGNTGELFF
>many|TRBV28|TRBJ1-2|-
TGTGCCAGCAGCCTAAAAGGGTGGGGGGCCCTAGACTATGGCTACACCTTC
CASSLKGWGALDYGYTF
>many|TRBV20-1|TRBJ2-3|TRBD1
TGCAGTGCTAGAGACCAGGGGGCATGGACGCAGTATTTT
CSARDQGAWTQYF
>few|TRBV7-2|TRBJ1-3|TRBD1
TGTGCCAGCAGCTTAGAGGGGGCGCTTGGAAACACCATATATTTT
CASSLEGALGNTIYF
>few|TRBV20-1|TRBJ2-3|-
TGCAGTGCTGGGCCCTCAGATACGCAGTATTTT
CSAGPSDTQYF
>many|TRBV5-1|TRBJ2-2|-
TGCGCCAGCAGCTTATCCTCTATCTTAGGTGGGGAGCTGTTTTTT
CASSLSSILGGELFF
>-|TRBV5-5|TRBJ1-2|-
TGTGCCAGCACCCTGGTAGGGGACCTAAGGGGCTACACCTTC
CASTLVGDLRGYTF
>few|TRBV24-1|TRBJ2-1|TRBD1
TGTGCCACCAGTGATCCTCAGGGGGCTTACTACAATGAGCAGTTCTTC
CATSDPQGAYYNEQFF
>few|TRBV18|TRBJ2-7|-
TGTGCCAGCTGCCGGGAATTGTCGGGAGAGCAGTACTTC
CASCRELSGEQYF
>-|TRBV6-2/TRBV6-3|TRBJ1-5|-
TGTGCCAGCAGTCGGTCTATTGGGAATCAGCCCCAGCATTTT
CASSRSIGNQPQHF
>many|TRBV20-1|TRBJ2-7|TRBD2
TGCAGTGGCTCGCCGGGAGGAGCCTACGAGCAGTACTTC
CSGSPGGAYEQYF